Listed below are T cell receptor beta chains from one sample, sequenced in a study of cytomegalovirus exposure and HLA in healthy donors. Sequencing was performed with immunoSEQ multiplex PCR; in TCRdb, only in-frame clones are kept and a portion is missing. The sample includes 65,000 to 90,000 clones, 95% of them seen just once. The specimen was PBMCs. These receptors were collected from a man younger than 35 in good health and CMV-seronegative. CDR3s include the opening cysteine and the closing phenylalanine or tryptophan. The order of the fields is V gene, J gene, CDR3 protein.

V gene: TRBV19
J gene: TRBJ2-6
CDR3 protein: CASLASSGTGSGANVLTF

V gene: TRBV10-2
J gene: TRBJ2-1
CDR3 protein: CASNQRSSYNEQFF

V gene: TRBV7-7
J gene: TRBJ2-3
CDR3 protein: CASSAKGTQYF

V gene: TRBV30
J gene: TRBJ2-5
CDR3 protein: CAWSRRGRETQYF

V gene: TRBV19
J gene: TRBJ1-5
CDR3 protein: CASRISGTRSNQPQHF

V gene: TRBV6-5
J gene: TRBJ1-1
CDR3 protein: CASSYVVGGNTEAFF

V gene: TRBV5-4
J gene: TRBJ2-3
CDR3 protein: CASRDGGVGDTQYF

V gene: TRBV5-1
J gene: TRBJ1-4
CDR3 protein: CASSGGWMREKLFF

V gene: TRBV29-1
J gene: TRBJ2-3
CDR3 protein: CSVNPPADTQYF

V gene: TRBV30
J gene: TRBJ1-1
CDR3 protein: CAKSRDTGTEAFF

V gene: TRBV6-6
J gene: TRBJ1-1
CDR3 protein: CASSQPTQGGTFF

V gene: TRBV30
J gene: TRBJ2-7
CDR3 protein: CAWGRASYEQYF

V gene: TRBV29-1
J gene: TRBJ1-4
CDR3 protein: CSARPGHNEKLFF

V gene: TRBV4-1
J gene: TRBJ1-4
CDR3 protein: CASSYTTGVREKLFF

V gene: TRBV9
J gene: TRBJ2-1
CDR3 protein: CASTGENYNEQFF

V gene: TRBV27
J gene: TRBJ2-3
CDR3 protein: CASSPGTDTQYF

V gene: TRBV23-1
J gene: TRBJ2-7
CDR3 protein: CASSQTAGGQDHEQYF

V gene: TRBV11-2
J gene: TRBJ1-2
CDR3 protein: CASRGTLSDHGYTF

V gene: TRBV27
J gene: TRBJ2-3
CDR3 protein: CASSFVAQTDRTDTQYF

V gene: TRBV7-9
J gene: TRBJ2-7
CDR3 protein: CASSPRGPQGGEQYF

V gene: TRBV7-8
J gene: TRBJ2-5
CDR3 protein: CASSLAAPGSSKETQYF

V gene: TRBV7-9
J gene: TRBJ1-2
CDR3 protein: CASSLADRVTYGYTF

V gene: TRBV19
J gene: TRBJ1-1
CDR3 protein: CASSIGGRGTLNTEAFF

V gene: TRBV28
J gene: TRBJ2-5
CDR3 protein: CASSLDSFRETQYF

V gene: TRBV28
J gene: TRBJ1-4
CDR3 protein: CASSNRQGNNEKLFF

V gene: TRBV9
J gene: TRBJ2-7
CDR3 protein: CASSVEDSTYEQYF

V gene: TRBV6-5
J gene: TRBJ1-2
CDR3 protein: CASRQTGYYGYTF

V gene: TRBV7-9
J gene: TRBJ1-2
CDR3 protein: CASSRVSGQGGWGYTF

V gene: TRBV7-9
J gene: TRBJ2-6
CDR3 protein: CASSLRPTGLSGANVLTF

V gene: TRBV27
J gene: TRBJ2-1
CDR3 protein: CASSRQGAYNEQFF

V gene: TRBV5-1
J gene: TRBJ2-7
CDR3 protein: CASSPDGTGYEQYF

V gene: TRBV19
J gene: TRBJ2-1
CDR3 protein: CASSDSGGRYNEQFF

V gene: TRBV18
J gene: TRBJ1-2
CDR3 protein: CASSPSTGTFSPDGGYTF

V gene: TRBV7-9
J gene: TRBJ1-3
CDR3 protein: CASSFGTAIGNTIYF

V gene: TRBV9
J gene: TRBJ2-1
CDR3 protein: CASSVAQVGHNEQFF

V gene: TRBV6-5
J gene: TRBJ1-1
CDR3 protein: CASSTRRGGTEAFF

V gene: TRBV9
J gene: TRBJ1-3
CDR3 protein: CASWSGLGGNTIYF

V gene: TRBV7-2
J gene: TRBJ2-1
CDR3 protein: CASTSASGGVDEQFF

V gene: TRBV5-4
J gene: TRBJ1-1
CDR3 protein: CASSPPQGMNTEAFF

V gene: TRBV11-2
J gene: TRBJ2-7
CDR3 protein: CASSSPGGYEQYF

V gene: TRBV6-5
J gene: TRBJ1-1
CDR3 protein: CASGSRQGAGTEAFF

V gene: TRBV14
J gene: TRBJ1-1
CDR3 protein: CASSQTVFSVYTEAFF

V gene: TRBV15
J gene: TRBJ1-2
CDR3 protein: CATSSSRGINYGYTF

V gene: TRBV9
J gene: TRBJ1-1
CDR3 protein: CASKALQGLNTEAFF

V gene: TRBV5-1
J gene: TRBJ1-1
CDR3 protein: CASNRGEGNTEAFF

V gene: TRBV9
J gene: TRBJ1-4
CDR3 protein: CASSTGTGKTTNEKLFF

V gene: TRBV5-1
J gene: TRBJ1-1
CDR3 protein: CASSGGYGSTEAFF

V gene: TRBV10-3
J gene: TRBJ1-3
CDR3 protein: CAISGSGTGRNTIYF

V gene: TRBV18
J gene: TRBJ2-1
CDR3 protein: CASSPRIWSRRYNEQFF

V gene: TRBV30
J gene: TRBJ1-2
CDR3 protein: CAWIPTIYHSGGYTF

V gene: TRBV5-1
J gene: TRBJ2-3
CDR3 protein: CASSPGDTQYF

V gene: TRBV27
J gene: TRBJ1-3
CDR3 protein: CASSLVGSSGNTIYF

V gene: TRBV9
J gene: TRBJ2-3
CDR3 protein: CASSVRGLAGGDTQYF

V gene: TRBV11-2
J gene: TRBJ2-1
CDR3 protein: CASSFPSGGAENEQFF

V gene: TRBV7-3
J gene: TRBJ1-6
CDR3 protein: CASSLIAAANSPLHF

V gene: TRBV2
J gene: TRBJ1-5
CDR3 protein: CASSEGNPGVVSQPQHF

V gene: TRBV10-3
J gene: TRBJ1-4
CDR3 protein: CAISESPGASNEKLFF

V gene: TRBV30
J gene: TRBJ1-2
CDR3 protein: CAWSVRAGVNYGYTF

V gene: TRBV30
J gene: TRBJ1-5
CDR3 protein: CAWSPQGGSQPQHF